The 17 T cell receptor beta chains presented below share a single source sample, sequenced in a study of early T cells in non-severe SARS-CoV-2 infection. TCRdb re-derived calls from the 5' RACE reads in MiXCR, one entry per CDR3 protein. The sample consists of some 91,000 distinct CDR3 sequences, over 10% of them appearing once. Input material: whole blood. Receptor source: an adult who was a healthcare worker with PCR-confirmed SARS-CoV-2 infection or an uninfected control (not recorded which).

This clonotype occurred a few times. The chain uses TRBV2 and TRBJ1-3; D gene ambiguous. The CDR3 extends over 12 amino acids. V gave up 6 bases and J gave up 4 bases, with 7 bases separating them. Germline V CDR1 and CDR2: SNHLY, FYNNEI. The CDR3 loop is CASSAVGNTIYF. The CDR3 DNA sequence: TGTGCCAGCAGCGCCGTCGGAAACACCATATATTTT.

This clonotype was seen many times. The chain combines TRBV2 with TRBJ2-7; 7 positions match TRBD1. Losses at the gene ends were 7 bases for V and 0 bases for J; bases not matched to a gene: 3. The V gene's germline CDR1 is SNHLY and CDR2 FYNNEI. This CDR3 is 13 amino acids long. CDR3 loop: CASTRDSSYEQYF. In DNA, the CDR3 is TGTGCCAGCACCAGGGACAGCTCCTACGAGCAGTACTTC.

The V gene is TRBV7-2, the J gene TRBJ1-1, with D uncertain. Deletions cut 4 bases from V and 5 bases from J, with 11 bases between. The germline V gene has CDR1 SGHTA and CDR2 FQGNSA. CDR3 size: 13 residues. Here the CDR3 reads CASSSVPGTEAFF. CDR3 DNA sequence: TGTGCCAGCAGCTCTGTCCCGGGGACTGAAGCTTTCTTT.

This clonotype was seen many times. This chain connects TRBV5-1 to TRBJ2-1; 10 bases fit TRBD2. This CDR3 spans 15 amino acids. Germline trimming cut 6 bases from V and 3 bases from J; bases unmatched to any gene: 6. Germline V gene sequence: CDR1 SGHRS, CDR2 YFSETQ. The CDR3 loop reads CASKASGGFYNEQFF. CDR3 DNA: TGCGCCAGCAAGGCTAGCGGGGGATTCTACAATGAGCAGTTCTTC.

Only a few counts were recorded for this clonotype. The gene calls are TRBV6-2 or TRBV6-3 and TRBJ2-1, with D possibly TRBD2 on 5 matching bases. Germline V gene lookup returns CDR1 MNHEY and CDR2 SVGEGT. Trimming removed 3 bases from V and 7 bases from J, with 13 bases in between. The CDR3 length is 14 residues. The CDR3 DNA reads as TGTGCCAGCAGTTATTCGACTACCAGAAATGAGCAGTTCTTC. Its protein is CASSYSTTRNEQFF.

The rearrangement uses TRBV2 and TRBJ2-3, with D unresolved. CDR1 is SNHLY and CDR2 is FYNNEI in the germline V gene. Trimming removed 4 bases from V and 7 bases from J, with 6 bases in between. The CDR3 loop spans 11 amino acids. The CDR3 nucleotides are TGTGCCAGCAGTGTCTCTTATACGCAGTATTTT. Its protein is CASSVSYTQYF.

The V gene is TRBV6-1, the J gene TRBJ2-7, with 10 bases identical to TRBD1. This CDR3 has 16 residues. From germline, CDR1 is MNHNS and CDR2 SASEGT. V lost 9 bases and J lost 4; bases outside the gene matches: 15. CDR3 loop: CASLWWGQGSQYEQYF. The CDR3 nucleotides are TGTGCCAGTTTGTGGTGGGGACAGGGGTCCCAGTACGAGCAGTACTTC.

This clonotype was observed at least ten times. V is TRBV7-9 and J is TRBJ2-1; 16 nucleotides line up with TRBD2. V was pared by 5 bases and J by 8 bases, with 9 bases of the junction left unmatched. The germline V gene encodes CDR1 SEHNR and CDR2 FQNEAQ (reference sequence). The CDR3 loop spans 17 amino acids. The CDR3 spells CASSLGTSGGAFYEQFF. CDR3 DNA: TGTGCCAGCAGCCTAGGGACTAGCGGGGGGGCCTTTTATGAGCAGTTCTTC.

This clonotype was counted at least ten times. This rearrangement joins TRBV25-1 to TRBJ2-1; 8 bases agree with TRBD2. The V gene's germline CDR1 is MGHDK and CDR2 SYGVNS. CDR3 length equals 15 residues. The junction had 7 bases not matched to a gene; V was cut back by 5 bases and J by 4 bases. The CDR3 here is CASSKLADPYNEQFF. Here the CDR3 DNA reads TGTGCCAGCAGTAAACTAGCGGACCCTTACAATGAGCAGTTCTTC.

This clonotype appeared many times. The chain joins TRBV7-2 to TRBJ2-3; 9 bases are a match to TRBD2. Germline CDR1 is SGHTA and CDR2 is FQGNSA. Unmatched junction bases numbered 10, after V lost 2 bases and J lost 4 bases. CDR3 length: 17 residues. CDR3 nucleotide sequence: TGTGCCAGCAGCTTATCGGGGCTAGCGGGGTCCCCAGATACGCAGTATTTT. It encodes CASSLSGLAGSPDTQYF.

Ten or more counts support this clonotype. The chain recombines TRBV3-1 with TRBJ1-1; D is possibly TRBD1 (6 bases). The CDR3 contains 15 residues. V was clipped by 0 bases and J by 2 bases, with 10 bases between them. Germline V gene data show CDR1 as LGHDT and CDR2 as YNNKEL (reference sequence). CDR3 nucleotides: TGTGCCAGCAGCCAAGATAGACAGGACAACACTGAAGCTTTCTTT. Protein: CASSQDRQDNTEAFF.

This clonotype was observed a handful of times. The chain carries TRBV20-1 and TRBJ1-5, with 7 bases fitting TRBD1. The CDR3 consists of 16 residues. Trimming took 3 bases from V and 7 from J; bases not matched to a gene: 15. Germline lookup yields CDR1 DFQATT and CDR2 SNEGSKA (reference sequence). For the CDR3, the DNA is TGCAGTGCTAGTAAATTAGCGACAGGGTTTTACCAGCCCCAGCATTTT. Its translation is CSASKLATGFYQPQHF.

The gene calls are TRBV7-9 and TRBJ1-6; 7 nucleotides match TRBD1. Per germline, CDR1 SEHNR and CDR2 FQNEAQ (reference sequence). The junction had 2 bases not matched to a gene; V was cut back by 2 bases and J by 7 bases. The CDR3 has 14 amino acids. The CDR3 bases are TGTGCCAGCAGCTTATCGACAGGGAATTCACCCCTCCACTTT. It codes for CASSLSTGNSPLHF.

This clonotype was recorded many times. The chain uses TRBV7-9 and TRBJ2-6; no reliable D call. Germline V lookup: CDR1 SEHNR, CDR2 FQNEAQ (reference sequence). The V end lost 7 bases, the J end lost 2 bases, and 6 bases lay between the germline ends. The CDR3 runs to 13 residues. DNA of the CDR3: TGTGCCAGCATCACAGCTGGGGCCAACGTCCTGACTTTC. Amino acid sequence: CASITAGANVLTF.

This clonotype was picked up many times. The V call is TRBV7-2, the J call TRBJ2-7; 7 bases map to TRBD1. This CDR3 has 13 amino acids. Germline assignment: CDR1 SGHTA and CDR2 FQGNSA. Trimming at V came to 5 bases and at J to 7 bases, leaving 8 bases not matched to a gene. The CDR3: CASSPDRVGEQYF. CDR3 sequence (DNA): TGTGCCAGCAGCCCAGACAGGGTGGGGGAGCAGTACTTC.

The table lists this clonotype with many counts. The gene calls are TRBV12-3 or TRBV12-4 and TRBJ1-1, with D unresolved. The CDR3 totals 13 residues. Between the trimmed V and J ends, which lost 3 bases and 1 base, there was a span of 6 bases. For the CDR3, the DNA is TGTGCCAGCAGTTTCGGCAGGAACACTGAAGCTTTCTTT. Protein product: CASSFGRNTEAFF.

This clonotype was observed once. The DNA of the CDR3 is TGTGCCAGCAGCTTAGACAGGAGGCCGCCCGAGCAGTACTTC. Residues: CASSLDRRPPEQYF. The chain joins TRBV7-8 to TRBJ2-7, with D perhaps assigned TRBD1 or TRBD2 (5 bases each). Germline-derived CDR1 and CDR2 are SGHVS and FQNEAQ. V shed 1 base and J shed 6 bases, with 13 bases lying between them. The CDR3 totals 14 residues.